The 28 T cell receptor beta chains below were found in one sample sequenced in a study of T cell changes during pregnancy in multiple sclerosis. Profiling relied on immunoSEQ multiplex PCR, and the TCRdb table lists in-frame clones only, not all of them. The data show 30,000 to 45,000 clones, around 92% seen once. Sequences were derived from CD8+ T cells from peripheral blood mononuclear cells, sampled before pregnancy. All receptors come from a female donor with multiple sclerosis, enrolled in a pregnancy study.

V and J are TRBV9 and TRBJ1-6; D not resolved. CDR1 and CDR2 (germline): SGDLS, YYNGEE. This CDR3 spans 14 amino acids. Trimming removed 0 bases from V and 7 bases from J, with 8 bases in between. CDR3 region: CASSVERGNSPLHF. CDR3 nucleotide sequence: TGTGCCAGCAGCGTAGAGAGAGGGAATTCACCCCTCCACTTT.

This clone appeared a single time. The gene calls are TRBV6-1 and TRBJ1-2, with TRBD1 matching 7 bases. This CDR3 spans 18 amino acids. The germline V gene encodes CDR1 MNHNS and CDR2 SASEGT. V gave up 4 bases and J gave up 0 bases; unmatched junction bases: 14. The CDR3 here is CASSGPRGSGPPNYGYTF. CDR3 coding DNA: TGTGCCAGCAGTGGACCCAGGGGGAGCGGCCCTCCTAACTATGGCTACACCTTC.

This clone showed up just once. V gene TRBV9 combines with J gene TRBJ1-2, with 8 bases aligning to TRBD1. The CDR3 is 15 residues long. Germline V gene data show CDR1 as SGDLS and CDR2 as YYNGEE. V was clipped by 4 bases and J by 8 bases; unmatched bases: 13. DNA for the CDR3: TGTGCCAGCAGCCCCTATTCCGCAGGGGGCGAAGGCTACACCTTC. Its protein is CASSPYSAGGEGYTF.

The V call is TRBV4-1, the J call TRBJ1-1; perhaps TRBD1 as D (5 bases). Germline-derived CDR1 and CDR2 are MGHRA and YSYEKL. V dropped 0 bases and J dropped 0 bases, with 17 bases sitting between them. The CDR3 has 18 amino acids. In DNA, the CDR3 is TGCGCCAGCAGCCAAGAAATGGGAAGGGGCGGAATGAACACTGAAGCTTTCTTT. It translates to CASSQEMGRGGMNTEAFF.

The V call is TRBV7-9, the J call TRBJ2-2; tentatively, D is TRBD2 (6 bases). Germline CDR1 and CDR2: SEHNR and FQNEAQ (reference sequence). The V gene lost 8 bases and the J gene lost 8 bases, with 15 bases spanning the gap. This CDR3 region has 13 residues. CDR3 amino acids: CASSMAGTGELFF. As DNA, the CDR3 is TGTGCCAGCTCCATGGCAGGGACTGGGGAGCTGTTTTTT.

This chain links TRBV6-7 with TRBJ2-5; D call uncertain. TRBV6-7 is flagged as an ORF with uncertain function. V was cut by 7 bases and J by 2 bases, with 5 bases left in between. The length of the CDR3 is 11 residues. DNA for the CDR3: TGTGCCAGCATCGGGCAAGAGACCCAGTACTTC. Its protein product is CASIGQETQYF.

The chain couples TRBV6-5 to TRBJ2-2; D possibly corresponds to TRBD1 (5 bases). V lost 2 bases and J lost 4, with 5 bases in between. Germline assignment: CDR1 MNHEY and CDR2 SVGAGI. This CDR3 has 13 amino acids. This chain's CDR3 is CASSYDSTGELFF. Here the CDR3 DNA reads TGTGCCAGCAGTTACGACAGCACCGGGGAGCTGTTTTTT.

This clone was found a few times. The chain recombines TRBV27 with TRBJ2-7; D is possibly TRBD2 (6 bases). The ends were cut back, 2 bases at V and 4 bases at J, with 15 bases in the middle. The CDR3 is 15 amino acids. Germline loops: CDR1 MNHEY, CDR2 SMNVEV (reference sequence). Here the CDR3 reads CASSLGSGVMYEQYF. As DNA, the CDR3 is TGTGCCAGCAGTTTAGGGTCGGGAGTGATGTACGAGCAGTACTTC.

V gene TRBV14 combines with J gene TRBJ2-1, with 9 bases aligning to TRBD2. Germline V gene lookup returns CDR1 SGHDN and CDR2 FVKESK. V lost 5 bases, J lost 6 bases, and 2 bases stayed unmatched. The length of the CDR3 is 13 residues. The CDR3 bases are TGTGCCAGCAGCTATAGCGGGGGCAATGAGCAGTTCTTC. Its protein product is CASSYSGGNEQFF.

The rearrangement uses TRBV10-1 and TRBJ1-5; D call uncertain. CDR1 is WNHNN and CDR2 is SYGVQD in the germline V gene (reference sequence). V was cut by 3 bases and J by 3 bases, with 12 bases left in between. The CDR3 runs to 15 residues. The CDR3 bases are TGCGCCAGCAGTGACCCCGTAGCCCTCAATCAGCCCCAGCATTTT. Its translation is CASSDPVALNQPQHF.

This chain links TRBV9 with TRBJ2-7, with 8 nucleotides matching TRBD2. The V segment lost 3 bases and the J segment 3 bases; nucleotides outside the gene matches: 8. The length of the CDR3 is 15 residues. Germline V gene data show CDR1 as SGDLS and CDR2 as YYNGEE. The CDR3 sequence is CASSARYGTSYEQYF. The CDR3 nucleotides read TGTGCCAGCAGCGCCAGGTACGGGACTAGCTACGAGCAGTACTTC.

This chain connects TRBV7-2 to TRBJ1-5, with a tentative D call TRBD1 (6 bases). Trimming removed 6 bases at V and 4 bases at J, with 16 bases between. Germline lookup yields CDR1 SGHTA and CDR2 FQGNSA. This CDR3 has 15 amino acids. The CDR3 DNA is TGTGCCAGCAGTATGGGACTAGGGGGGAATCAGCCCCAGCATTTT. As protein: CASSMGLGGNQPQHF.

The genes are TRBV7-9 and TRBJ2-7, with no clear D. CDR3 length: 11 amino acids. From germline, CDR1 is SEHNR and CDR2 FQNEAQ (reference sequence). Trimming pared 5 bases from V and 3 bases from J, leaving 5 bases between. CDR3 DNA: TGTGCCAGCAGCCCAGGCTACGAGCAGTACTTC. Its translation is CASSPGYEQYF.

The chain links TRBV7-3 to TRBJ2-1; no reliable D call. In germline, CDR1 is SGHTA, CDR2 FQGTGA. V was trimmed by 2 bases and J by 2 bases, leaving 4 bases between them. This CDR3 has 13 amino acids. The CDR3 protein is CASSLETYNEQFF. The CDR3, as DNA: TGTGCCAGCAGCTTAGAGACCTACAATGAGCAGTTCTTC.

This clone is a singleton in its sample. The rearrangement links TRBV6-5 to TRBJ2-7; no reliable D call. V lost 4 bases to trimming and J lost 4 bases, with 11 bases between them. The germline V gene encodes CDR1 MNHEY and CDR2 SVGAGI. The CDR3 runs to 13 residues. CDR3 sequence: CASSFTRQYEQYF. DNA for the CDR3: TGTGCCAGCAGTTTTACGCGACAATACGAGCAGTACTTC.

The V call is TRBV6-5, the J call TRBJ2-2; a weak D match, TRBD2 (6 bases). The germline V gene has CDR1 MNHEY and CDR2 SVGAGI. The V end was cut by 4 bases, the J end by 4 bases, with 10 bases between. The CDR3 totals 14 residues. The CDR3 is CASSLGGPTGELFF. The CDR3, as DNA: TGTGCCAGCAGTTTGGGGGGTCCCACCGGGGAGCTGTTTTTT.

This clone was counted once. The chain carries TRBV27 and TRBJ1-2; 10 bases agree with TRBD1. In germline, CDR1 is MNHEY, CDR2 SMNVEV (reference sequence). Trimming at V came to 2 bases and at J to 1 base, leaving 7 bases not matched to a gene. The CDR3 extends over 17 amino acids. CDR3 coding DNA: TGTGCCAGCAGTTTAAGGACAGGGGGGCTCTTTAACTATGGCTACACCTTC. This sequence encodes CASSLRTGGLFNYGYTF.

CDR3 region: CASSNQGPSARSYNEQFF. As DNA, the CDR3 is TGTGCCAGCAGCAATCAGGGGCCGAGCGCCCGCTCCTACAATGAGCAGTTCTTC. V is TRBV7-2 and J is TRBJ2-1, with D perhaps matching TRBD1 (6 bases). Per the germline V gene, CDR1 is SGHTA and CDR2 is FQGNSA. The CDR3 totals 18 residues. V was trimmed by 5 bases and J by 0 bases, leaving 20 bases between them. Variable domain in full (rest from reference TRBV7-2 and TRBJ2-1): GAGVSQSPSNKVTEKGKDVELRCDPISGHTALYWYRQSLGQGLEFLIYFQGNSAPDKSGLPSDRFSAERTGGSVSTLTIQRTQQEDSAVYLCASSNQGPSARSYNEQFFGPGTRLTVL.

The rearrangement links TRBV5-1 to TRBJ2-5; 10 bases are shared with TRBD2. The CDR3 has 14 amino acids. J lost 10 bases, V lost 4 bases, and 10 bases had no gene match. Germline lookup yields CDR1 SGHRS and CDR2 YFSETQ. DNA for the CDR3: TGCGCCAGCAGCGTCGGGACTAGCGTACAAGACCAGTACTTC. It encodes CASSVGTSVQDQYF.

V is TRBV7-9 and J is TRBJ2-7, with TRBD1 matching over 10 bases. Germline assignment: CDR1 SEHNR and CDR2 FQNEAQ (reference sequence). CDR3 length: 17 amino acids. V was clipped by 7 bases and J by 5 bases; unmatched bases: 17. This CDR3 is CASTDQLGGTGVHEQYF. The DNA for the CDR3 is TGTGCCAGCACCGATCAACTGGGGGGGACAGGGGTCCACGAGCAGTACTTC.

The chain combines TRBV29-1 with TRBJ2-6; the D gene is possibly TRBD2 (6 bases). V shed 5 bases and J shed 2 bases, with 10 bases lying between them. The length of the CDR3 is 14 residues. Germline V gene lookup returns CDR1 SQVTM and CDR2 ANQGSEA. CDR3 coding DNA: TGCAGCGTTTTGGAGGGAACTGGGGCCAACGTCCTGACTTTC. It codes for CSVLEGTGANVLTF.

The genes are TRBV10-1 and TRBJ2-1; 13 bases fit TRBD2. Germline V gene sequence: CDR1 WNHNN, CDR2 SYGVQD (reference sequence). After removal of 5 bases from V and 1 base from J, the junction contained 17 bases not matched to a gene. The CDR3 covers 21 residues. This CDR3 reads CASSSNLPTSGRVGSYNEQFF. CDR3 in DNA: TGCGCCAGCAGTTCGAACCTACCTACTAGCGGGAGGGTTGGGTCCTACAATGAGCAGTTCTTC.

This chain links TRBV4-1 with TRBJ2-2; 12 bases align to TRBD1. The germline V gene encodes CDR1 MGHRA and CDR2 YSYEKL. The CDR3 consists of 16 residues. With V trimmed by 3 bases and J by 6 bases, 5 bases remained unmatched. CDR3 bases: TGCGCCAGCAGCCATCCCGGGACAGGGGGCCCCGGGGAGCTGTTTTTT. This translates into CASSHPGTGGPGELFF.

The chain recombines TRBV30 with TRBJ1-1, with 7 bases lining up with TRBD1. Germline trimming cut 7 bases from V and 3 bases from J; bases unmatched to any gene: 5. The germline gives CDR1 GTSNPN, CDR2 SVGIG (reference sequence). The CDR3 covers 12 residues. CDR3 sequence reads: CALTGLDTEAFF. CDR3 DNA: TGTGCCTTGACAGGGTTGGACACTGAAGCTTTCTTT.

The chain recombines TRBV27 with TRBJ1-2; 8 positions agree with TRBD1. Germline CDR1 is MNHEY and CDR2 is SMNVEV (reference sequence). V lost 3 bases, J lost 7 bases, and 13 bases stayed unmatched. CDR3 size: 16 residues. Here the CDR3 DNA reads TGTGCCAGCAGTTTCCAACATATGACAGGGGCGGGTGGCTACACCTTC. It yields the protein CASSFQHMTGAGGYTF.

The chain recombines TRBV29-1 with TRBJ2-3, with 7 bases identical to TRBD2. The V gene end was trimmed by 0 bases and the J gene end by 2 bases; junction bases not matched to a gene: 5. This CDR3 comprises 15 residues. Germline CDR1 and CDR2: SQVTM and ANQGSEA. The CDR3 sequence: CSVEEGLADTDTQYF. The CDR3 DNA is TGCAGCGTTGAAGAGGGGCTAGCGGACACAGATACGCAGTATTTT.

In nucleotides, the CDR3 is TGTGCCAGCAGTTTCGAGAGCTACGAGCAGTACTTC. Protein: CASSFESYEQYF. This chain joins TRBV28 and TRBJ2-7; D not certain. Germline V CDR1 and CDR2: MDHEN, SYDVKM. The length of the CDR3 is 12 residues. The germline V and J ends were trimmed by 3 bases and 3 bases, with 6 bases remaining between them.

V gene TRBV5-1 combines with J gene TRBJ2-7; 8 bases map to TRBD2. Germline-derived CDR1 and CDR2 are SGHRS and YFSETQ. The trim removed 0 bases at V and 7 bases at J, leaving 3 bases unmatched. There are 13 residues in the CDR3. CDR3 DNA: TGCGCCAGCAGCTTGGTTAGCGGGAAAGAGCAGTACTTC. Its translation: CASSLVSGKEQYF.